A selection of T cell receptor beta chains follows, all from one sample in a study of a mutant IDH1 vaccine in newly diagnosed glioma. TCRdb's copy holds only in-frame clones and misses some; the assay was immunoSEQ multiplex PCR. The sample has about 51,000 clones, 65% to 80% seen once; the top ten hold 1.5% to 2%. Sequenced here: PBMCs, sampled from a glioma patient treated with radiotherapy, temozolomide or both. These receptors originate from a woman aged 40 to 50 with glioma. Both conserved end residues are part of each CDR3. Fields, in order: D gene, V gene, clone size, J gene, CDR3 protein, CDR3 DNA. D genes are given only for firm matches. Expanded clones are given a class, and other clones once, few, many or no size at all.

-	TRBV6-4	few	TRBJ2-6	CASSDSFLGISGANVLTF	TGTGCCAGCAGTGACTCGTTTCTGGGGATCTCTGGGGCCAACGTCCTGACTTTC
-	TRBV2	-	TRBJ2-2	CASSDPPATGELFF	TGTGCCAGCAGTGACCCTCCCGCCACCGGGGAGCTGTTTTTT
TRBD1	TRBV5-6	-	TRBJ1-1	CASSLLGTDTEAFF	TGTGCCAGCAGCTTGCTCGGGACAGACACTGAAGCTTTCTTT
-	TRBV5-1	-	TRBJ1-3	CASSEGSGNTIYF	TGCGCCAGCAGCGAGGGGTCCGGAAACACCATATATTTT
-	TRBV14	-	TRBJ1-1	CASSPWTPMNTEAFF	TGTGCCAGCAGCCCGTGGACTCCCATGAACACTGAAGCTTTCTTT
-	TRBV19	-	TRBJ1-1	CASRVLMNTEAFF	TGTGCCAGTAGAGTCCTTATGAACACTGAAGCTTTCTTT
TRBD1	TRBV5-1	-	TRBJ1-1	CASSLGTGNEAFF	TGCGCCAGCAGCTTGGGGACAGGGAACGAAGCTTTCTTT
TRBD2	TRBV15	-	TRBJ2-7	CATSRGAREGLYEQYF	TGTGCCACCAGCAGAGGGGCCAGGGAGGGCCTCTACGAGCAGTACTTC
-	TRBV5-4	once	TRBJ2-3	CASSRGPDTQYF	TGTGCCAGCAGCCGTGGGCCAGATACGCAGTATTTT
TRBD2	TRBV7-9	once	TRBJ2-1	CASSLKTGGLSGDEQFF	TGTGCCAGCAGCTTAAAAACGGGGGGGCTGAGTGGGGATGAGCAGTTCTTC
-	TRBV6-5	-	TRBJ2-3	CASSYLKGADTQYF	TGTGCCAGCAGTTACCTCAAGGGCGCAGATACGCAGTATTTT
-	TRBV20-1	few	TRBJ2-5	CSAPLWGTQYF	TGCAGTGCTCCTCTTTGGGGGACCCAGTACTTC
TRBD1	TRBV11-2	-	TRBJ2-7	CASSSPDRGSYEQYF	TGTGCCAGCAGCTCCCCGGACAGGGGAAGCTACGAGCAGTACTTC
-	TRBV7-2	-	TRBJ2-7	CASSLAVTGYEQYF	TGTGCCAGCAGCTTAGCGGTCACAGGGTACGAGCAGTACTTC